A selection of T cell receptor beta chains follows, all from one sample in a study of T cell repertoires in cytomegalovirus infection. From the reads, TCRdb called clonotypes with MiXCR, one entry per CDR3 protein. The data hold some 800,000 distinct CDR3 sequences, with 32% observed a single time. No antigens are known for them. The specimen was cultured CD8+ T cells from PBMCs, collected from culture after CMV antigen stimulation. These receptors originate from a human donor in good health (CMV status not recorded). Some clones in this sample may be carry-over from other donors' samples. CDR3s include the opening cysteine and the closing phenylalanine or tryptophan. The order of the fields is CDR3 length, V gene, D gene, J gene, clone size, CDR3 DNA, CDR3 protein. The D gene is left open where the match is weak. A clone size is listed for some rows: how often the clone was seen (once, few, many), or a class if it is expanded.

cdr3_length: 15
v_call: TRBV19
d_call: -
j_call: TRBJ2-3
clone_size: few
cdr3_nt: TGTGCCAGTAGCACAGATACGACAGATGGAGATACGCAGTATTTT
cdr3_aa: CASSTDTTDGDTQYF

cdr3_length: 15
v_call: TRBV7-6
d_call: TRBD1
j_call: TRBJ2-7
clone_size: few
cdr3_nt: TGTGCCAGCAGCTTAGAAGGGCCAGGGGGTTACGAGCAGTACTTC
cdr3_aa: CASSLEGPGGYEQYF

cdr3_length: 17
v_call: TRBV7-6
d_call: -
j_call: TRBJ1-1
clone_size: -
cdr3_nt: TGTGCCAGCTACCAGGGGAGGGTCAGTAGTGGAAACACTGAAGCTTTCTTT
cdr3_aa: CASYQGRVSSGNTEAFF

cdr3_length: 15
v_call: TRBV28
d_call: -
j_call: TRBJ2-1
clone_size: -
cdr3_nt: TGTGCCAGCAGTCGGGGACCCTTTACGTACAATGAGCAGTTCTTC
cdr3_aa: CASSRGPFTYNEQFF

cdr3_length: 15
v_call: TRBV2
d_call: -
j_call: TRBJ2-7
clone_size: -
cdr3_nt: TGTGCCAACAGTGAGGGGGGCGAGAGCTCCTACGAGCAGTACTTC
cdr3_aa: CANSEGGESSYEQYF

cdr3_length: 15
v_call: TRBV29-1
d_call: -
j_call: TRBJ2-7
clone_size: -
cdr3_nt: TGCAGCGTTGAAGACCCCCGGGCAGGGGCCTACGAGCAGTACTTC
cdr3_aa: CSVEDPRAGAYEQYF

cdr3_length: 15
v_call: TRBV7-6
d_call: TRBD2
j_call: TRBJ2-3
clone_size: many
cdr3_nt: TGTGCCAGCAGCGCGGGACTAGCGGGGCAAGCTACGCAGTATTTT
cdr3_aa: CASSAGLAGQATQYF

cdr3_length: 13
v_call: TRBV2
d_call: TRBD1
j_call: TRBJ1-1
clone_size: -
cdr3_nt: TGTGCCGGCTCAGAGGGGGCGCGAACTGAAGCTTTCTTT
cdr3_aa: CAGSEGARTEAFF

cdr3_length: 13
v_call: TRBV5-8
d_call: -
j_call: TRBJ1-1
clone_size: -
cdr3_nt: TGTGCCAGCCTGGAGATCCCGAACACTGAAGCTTTCTTT
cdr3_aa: CASLEIPNTEAFF

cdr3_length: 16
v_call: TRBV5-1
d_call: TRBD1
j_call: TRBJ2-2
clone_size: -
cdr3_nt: TGCGCCAGCAGCCCCCCTCTCGACAGGGGCACCGGGGAGCTGTTTTTT
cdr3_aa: CASSPPLDRGTGELFF

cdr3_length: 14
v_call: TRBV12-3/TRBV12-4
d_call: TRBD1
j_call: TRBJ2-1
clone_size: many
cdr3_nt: TGTGCCAGCAGTCCCGGGACAGGACACAATGAGCAGTTCTTC
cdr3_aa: CASSPGTGHNEQFF

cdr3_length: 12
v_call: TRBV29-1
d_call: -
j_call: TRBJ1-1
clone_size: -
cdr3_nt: TGCAGCGTTGTGGCCCTGAACACTGAAGCTTTCTTT
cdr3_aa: CSVVALNTEAFF

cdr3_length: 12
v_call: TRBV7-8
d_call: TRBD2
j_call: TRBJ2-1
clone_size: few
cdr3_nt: TGTGCCAGCAGCTTTGCTCGGGAGGGAGCGTTCTTC
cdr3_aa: CASSFAREGAFF

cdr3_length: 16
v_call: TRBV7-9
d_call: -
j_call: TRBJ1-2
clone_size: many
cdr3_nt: TGTGCCAGCAGCTTTTGGCGTGACAGATCCCCCTATGGCTACACCTTC
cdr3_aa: CASSFWRDRSPYGYTF

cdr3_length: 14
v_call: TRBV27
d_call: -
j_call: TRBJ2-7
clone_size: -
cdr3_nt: TGTGCCAGCAGTCCCCTAGGGGGGGCCTACGAGCAGTACTTC
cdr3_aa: CASSPLGGAYEQYF

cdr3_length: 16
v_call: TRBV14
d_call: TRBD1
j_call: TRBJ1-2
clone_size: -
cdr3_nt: TGTGCCAGCAACCAATCGCCTGACAGGGGGCTCTATGGCTACACCTTC
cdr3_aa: CASNQSPDRGLYGYTF

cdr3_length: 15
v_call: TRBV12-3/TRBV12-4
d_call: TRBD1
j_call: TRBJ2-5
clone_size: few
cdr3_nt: TGTGCCAGCAGTCTTACAGGGGTCCCCCAAGAGACCCAGTACTTC
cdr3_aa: CASSLTGVPQETQYF

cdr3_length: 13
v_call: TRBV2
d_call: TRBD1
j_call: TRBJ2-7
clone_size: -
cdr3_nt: TGTGCCAGCAGATCCGGGACAGGGTACGAGCAGTACTTC
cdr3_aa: CASRSGTGYEQYF

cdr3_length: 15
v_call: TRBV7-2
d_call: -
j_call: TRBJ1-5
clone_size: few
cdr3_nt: TGTGCCAGCAGCTTAGGGAGGGGGGGTCGTCAGCCCCAGCATTTT
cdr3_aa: CASSLGRGGRQPQHF

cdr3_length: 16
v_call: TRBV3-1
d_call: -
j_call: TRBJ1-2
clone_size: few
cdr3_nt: TGTGCCAGCAGCCAACGTCCGGGCCGAAATAACTATGGCTACACCTTC
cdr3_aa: CASSQRPGRNNYGYTF

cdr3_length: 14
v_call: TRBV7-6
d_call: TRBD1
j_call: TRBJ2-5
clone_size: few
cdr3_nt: TGTGCCAGCAGCCCGACAGGGTCGGGGGAGACCCAGTACTTC
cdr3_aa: CASSPTGSGETQYF

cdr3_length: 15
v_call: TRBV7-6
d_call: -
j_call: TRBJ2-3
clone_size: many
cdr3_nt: TGTGCCAGCAGCTTAATCCCAGGCCGCACAGATACGCAGTATTTT
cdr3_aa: CASSLIPGRTDTQYF

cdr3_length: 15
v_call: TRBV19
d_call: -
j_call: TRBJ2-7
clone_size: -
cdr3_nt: TGTGCCAGTACAATAGGATCCGGGTCCTACTACGAGCAGTACTTC
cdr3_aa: CASTIGSGSYYEQYF

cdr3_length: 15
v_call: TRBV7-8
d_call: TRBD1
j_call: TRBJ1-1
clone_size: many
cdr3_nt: TGTGCCAGCAGCTTAAGTCCAGGGGGCGAAACTGAAGCTTTCTTT
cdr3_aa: CASSLSPGGETEAFF

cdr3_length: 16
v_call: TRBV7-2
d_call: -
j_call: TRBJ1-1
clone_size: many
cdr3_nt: TGTGCCAGCAGCTTAGCCCGGGGGATGGGGGACACTGAAGCTTTCTTT
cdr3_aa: CASSLARGMGDTEAFF

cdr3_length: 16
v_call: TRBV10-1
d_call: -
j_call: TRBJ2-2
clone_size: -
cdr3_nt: TGCGCCAGAGGACAGATCAACAACCTATGTGCCGGGGAGCTGTTTTTT
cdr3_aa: CARGQINNLCAGELFF

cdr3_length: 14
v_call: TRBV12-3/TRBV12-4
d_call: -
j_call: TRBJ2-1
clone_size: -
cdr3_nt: TGTGCCAGCAGTCCAAGGACTATCCACAATGAGCAGTTCTTC
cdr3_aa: CASSPRTIHNEQFF

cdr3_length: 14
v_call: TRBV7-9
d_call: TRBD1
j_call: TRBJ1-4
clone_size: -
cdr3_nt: TGTGCCAGCAGCTTATCAGGGGGTATTGAAAAACTGTTTTTT
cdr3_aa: CASSLSGGIEKLFF

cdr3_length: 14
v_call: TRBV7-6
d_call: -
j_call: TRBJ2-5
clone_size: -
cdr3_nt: TGTGTCAGCAGCAGCCGGGAACCCCAAGAGACCCAGTACTTC
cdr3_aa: CVSSSREPQETQYF

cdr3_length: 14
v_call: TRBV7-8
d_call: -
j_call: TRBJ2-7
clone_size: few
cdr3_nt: TGTGCCAGCAGCTTCAGGGCACGGGGGAACGAGCAGTACTTC
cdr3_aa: CASSFRARGNEQYF

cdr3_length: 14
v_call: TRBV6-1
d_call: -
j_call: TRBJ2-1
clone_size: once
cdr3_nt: TGTGCCAGCAGACAAGATAGCTCCTACAATGAGCAGTTCTTC
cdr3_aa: CASRQDSSYNEQFF

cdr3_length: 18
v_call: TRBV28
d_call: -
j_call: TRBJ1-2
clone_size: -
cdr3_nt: TGTGCCAGCAGCAAACCTTTACAGGGCTTTACTACTAACTATGGCTACACCTTC
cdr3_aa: CASSKPLQGFTTNYGYTF

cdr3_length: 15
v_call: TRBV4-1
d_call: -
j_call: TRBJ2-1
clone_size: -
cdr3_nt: TGCGCCAGCAGCCAATTTGGTGCGGGTTACAATGAGCAGTTCTTC
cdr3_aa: CASSQFGAGYNEQFF

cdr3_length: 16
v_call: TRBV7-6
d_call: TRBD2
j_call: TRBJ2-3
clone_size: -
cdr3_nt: TGTGCCAGCAGCTTAGGCGGGGGGGGGGGCACAGATACGCAGTATTTT
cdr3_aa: CASSLGGGGGTDTQYF

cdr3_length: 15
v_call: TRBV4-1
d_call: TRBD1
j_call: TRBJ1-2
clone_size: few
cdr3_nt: TGCGCCAGCAGCCTCGAACCGGGACAGGGAAACGGCTACACCTTC
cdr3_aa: CASSLEPGQGNGYTF

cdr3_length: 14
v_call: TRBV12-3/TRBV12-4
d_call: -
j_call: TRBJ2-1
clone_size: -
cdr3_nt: TGTGCCAGCATAAGTCAGAGCTCCTACAATGAGCAGTTCTTC
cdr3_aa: CASISQSSYNEQFF

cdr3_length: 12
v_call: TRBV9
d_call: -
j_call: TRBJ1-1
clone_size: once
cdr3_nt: TGTGCCAGCAGCGTAGTGTCAGCTGAAGCTTTCTTT
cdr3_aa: CASSVVSAEAFF

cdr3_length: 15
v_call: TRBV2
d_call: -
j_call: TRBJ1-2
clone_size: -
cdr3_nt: TGTGCCAGCAGTGGAAGGGACCGGGACACCCATGGCTACACCTTC
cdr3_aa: CASSGRDRDTHGYTF

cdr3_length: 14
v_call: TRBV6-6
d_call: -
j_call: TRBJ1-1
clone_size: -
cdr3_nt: TGTGCCAGCAGGAACTTCCATCACGGCACTGAAGCTTTCTTT
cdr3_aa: CASRNFHHGTEAFF

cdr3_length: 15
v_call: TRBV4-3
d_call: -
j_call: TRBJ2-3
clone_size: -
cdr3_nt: TGCGCCAGCAGCCAAGACGGACTACGGGTAGATACGCAGTATTTT
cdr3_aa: CASSQDGLRVDTQYF